Here is one T cell receptor (beta chain) with its context. Its specificity is not known. This specimen comes from a study of graft-versus-host responses after intestinal transplantation. Study background: For two to three years after anti-thymocyte globulin induction, all recipients took tacrolimus and steroids.

Clones were read by immunoSEQ multiplex PCR, and TCRdb kept only the in-frame ones, dropping some. The sample includes some 110,000 clones, about 90% of them seen just once. Overall study results and limits: HvG clone declines early post-transplant were associated with peak circulating GvH levels. GvH clones were found in recipient marrow; some appeared first in ileum or blood.

From germline, CDR1 is ENHRY and CDR2 SYGVKD. Trimming took 0 bases from V and 4 from J, leaving 6 bases between them. The CDR3 runs 13 residues. J is TRBJ1-1 and V is TRBV10-3; D call uncertain. Sequencing used unstimulated CD4+ T cells sorted from spleen or lymph node cells, obtained before intestinal transplant. The sequence was collected from a human donor who received an intestinal transplant. The CDR3 DNA is TGTGCCATCAGTGAGTCTCGAGGCACTGAAGCTTTCTTT. It yields the protein CAISESRGTEAFF.